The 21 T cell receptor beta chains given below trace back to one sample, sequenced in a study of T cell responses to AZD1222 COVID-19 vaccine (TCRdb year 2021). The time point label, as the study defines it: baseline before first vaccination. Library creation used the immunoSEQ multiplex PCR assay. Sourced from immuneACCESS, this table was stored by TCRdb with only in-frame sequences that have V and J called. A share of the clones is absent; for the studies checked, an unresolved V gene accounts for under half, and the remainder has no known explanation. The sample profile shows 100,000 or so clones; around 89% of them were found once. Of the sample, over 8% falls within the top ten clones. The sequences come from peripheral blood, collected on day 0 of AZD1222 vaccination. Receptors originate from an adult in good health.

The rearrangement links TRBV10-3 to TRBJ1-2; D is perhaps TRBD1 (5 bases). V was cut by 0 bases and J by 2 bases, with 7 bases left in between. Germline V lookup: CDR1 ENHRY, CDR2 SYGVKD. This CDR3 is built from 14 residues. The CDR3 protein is CAISESGGNYGYTF. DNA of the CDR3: TGTGCCATCAGTGAGTCGGGGGGGAACTATGGCTACACCTTC.

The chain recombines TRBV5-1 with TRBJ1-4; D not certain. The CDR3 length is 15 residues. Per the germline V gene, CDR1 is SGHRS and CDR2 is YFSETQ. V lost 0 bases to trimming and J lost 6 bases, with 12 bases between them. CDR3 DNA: TGCGCCAGCAGCTTGGTGGGGTTAAGGGATGAAAAACTGTTTTTT. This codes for CASSLVGLRDEKLFF.

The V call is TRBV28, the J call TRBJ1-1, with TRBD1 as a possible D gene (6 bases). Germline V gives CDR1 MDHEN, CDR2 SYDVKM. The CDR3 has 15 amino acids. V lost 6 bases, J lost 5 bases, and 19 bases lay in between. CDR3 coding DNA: TGTGCCAGCAGCATCCGTGGGGGCGCAAGGACTGAAGCTTTCTTT. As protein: CASSIRGGARTEAFF.

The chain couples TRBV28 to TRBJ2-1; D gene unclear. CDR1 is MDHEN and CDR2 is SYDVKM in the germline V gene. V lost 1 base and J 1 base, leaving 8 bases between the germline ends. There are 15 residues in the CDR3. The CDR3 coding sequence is TGTGCCAGCAGTTTATTAGTGGCATCCTACAATGAGCAGTTCTTC. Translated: CASSLLVASYNEQFF.

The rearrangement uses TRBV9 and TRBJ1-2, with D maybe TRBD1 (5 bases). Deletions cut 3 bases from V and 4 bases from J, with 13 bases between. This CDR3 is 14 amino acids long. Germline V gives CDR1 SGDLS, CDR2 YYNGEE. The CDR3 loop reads CASSASGTLYGYTF. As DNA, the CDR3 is TGTGCCAGCAGCGCTTCCGGGACGCTCTATGGCTACACCTTC. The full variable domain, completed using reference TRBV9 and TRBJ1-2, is DSGVTQTPKHLITATGQRVTLRCSPRSGDLSVYWYQQSLDQGLQFLIQYYNGEERAKGNILERFSAQQFPDLHSELNLSSLELGDSALYFCASSASGTLYGYTFGSGTRLTVV.

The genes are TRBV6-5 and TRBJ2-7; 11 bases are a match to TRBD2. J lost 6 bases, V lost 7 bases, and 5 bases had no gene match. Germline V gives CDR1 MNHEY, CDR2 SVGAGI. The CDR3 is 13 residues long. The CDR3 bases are TGTGCCAGCAAGGAACTAGCGGGAGCCGAGCAGTACTTC. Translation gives CASKELAGAEQYF.

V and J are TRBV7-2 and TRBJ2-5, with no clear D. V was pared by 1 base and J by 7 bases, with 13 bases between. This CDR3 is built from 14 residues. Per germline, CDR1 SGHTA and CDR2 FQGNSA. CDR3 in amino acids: CASSLEQRVGTQYF. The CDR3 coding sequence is TGTGCCAGCAGCTTAGAACAAAGAGTTGGGACCCAGTACTTC.

The CDR3 sequence: CASSGEVTGGTEAFF. The DNA for the CDR3 is TGTGCCAGCAGTGGAGAGGTGACAGGGGGCACTGAAGCTTTCTTT. The chain employs TRBV2 and TRBJ1-1; TRBD1 matches 9 bases. V shed 4 bases and J 4 bases; nucleotides not matched to a gene: 7. Germline V CDR1 and CDR2: SNHLY, FYNNEI. The CDR3 sequence is 15 residues long.

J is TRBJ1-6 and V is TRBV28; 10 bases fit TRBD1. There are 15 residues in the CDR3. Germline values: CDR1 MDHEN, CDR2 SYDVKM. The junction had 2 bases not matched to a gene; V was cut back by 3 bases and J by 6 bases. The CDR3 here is CASSFRDRGNSPLHF. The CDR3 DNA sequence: TGTGCCAGCAGTTTCCGGGACAGGGGTAATTCACCCCTCCACTTT.

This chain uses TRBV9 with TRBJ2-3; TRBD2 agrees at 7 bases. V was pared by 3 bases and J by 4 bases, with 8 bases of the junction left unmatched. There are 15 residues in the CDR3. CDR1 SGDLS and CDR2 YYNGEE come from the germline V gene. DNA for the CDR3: TGTGCCAGCAGCGCCCGCGGGAGTAGTCCAGATACGCAGTATTTT. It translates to CASSARGSSPDTQYF.

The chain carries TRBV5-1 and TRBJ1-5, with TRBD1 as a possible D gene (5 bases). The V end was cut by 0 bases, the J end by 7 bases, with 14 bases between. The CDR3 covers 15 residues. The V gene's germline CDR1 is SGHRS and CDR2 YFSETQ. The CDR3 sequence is CASSLAPGRGQPQHF. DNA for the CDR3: TGCGCCAGCAGCTTGGCCCCAGGGCGAGGGCAGCCCCAGCATTTT.

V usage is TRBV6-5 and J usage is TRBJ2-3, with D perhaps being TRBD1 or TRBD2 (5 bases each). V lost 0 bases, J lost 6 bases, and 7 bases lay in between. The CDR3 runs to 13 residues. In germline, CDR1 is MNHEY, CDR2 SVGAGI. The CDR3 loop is CASSYSRGDTQYF. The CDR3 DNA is TGTGCCAGCAGTTACTCGAGGGGCGATACGCAGTATTTT.

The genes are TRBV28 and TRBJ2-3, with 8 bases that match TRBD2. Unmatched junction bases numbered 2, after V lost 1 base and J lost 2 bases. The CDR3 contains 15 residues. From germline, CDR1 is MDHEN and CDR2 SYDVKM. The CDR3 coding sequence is TGTGCCAGCAGTTTATCGGGAGGGCTCACAGATACGCAGTATTTT. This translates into CASSLSGGLTDTQYF.

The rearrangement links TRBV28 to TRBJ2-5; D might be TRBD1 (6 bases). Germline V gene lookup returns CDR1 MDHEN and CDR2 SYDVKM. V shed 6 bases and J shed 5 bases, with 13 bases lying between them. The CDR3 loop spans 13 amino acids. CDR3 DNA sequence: TGTGCCAGCAGGCAACAGGGTTGGGAGACCCAGTACTTC. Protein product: CASRQQGWETQYF.

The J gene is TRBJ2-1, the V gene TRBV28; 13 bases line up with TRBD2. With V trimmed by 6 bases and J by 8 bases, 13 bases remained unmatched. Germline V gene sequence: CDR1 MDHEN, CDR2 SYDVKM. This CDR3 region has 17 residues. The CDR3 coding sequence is TGTGCCAGCAGCGCGACTAGCGGGAGGCAAGGCGGCGATGAGCAGTTCTTC. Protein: CASSATSGRQGGDEQFF.

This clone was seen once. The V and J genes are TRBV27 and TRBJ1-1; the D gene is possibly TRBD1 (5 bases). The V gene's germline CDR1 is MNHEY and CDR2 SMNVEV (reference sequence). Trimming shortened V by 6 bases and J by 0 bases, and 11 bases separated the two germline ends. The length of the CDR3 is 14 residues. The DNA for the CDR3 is TGTGCCAGCAGGGGATACAGGATGAACACTGAAGCTTTCTTT. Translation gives CASRGYRMNTEAFF.

CDR3 protein: CASSPLGLAATDTQYF. The CDR3, as DNA: TGTGCCAGCAGCCCCTTGGGACTAGCGGCCACAGATACGCAGTATTTT. The chain joins TRBV11-1 to TRBJ2-3, with 11 bases matching TRBD2. This CDR3 spans 16 amino acids. The ends lost 5 bases at V and 2 bases at J; junction bases unmatched: 6. Germline CDR1 reads SGHAT; CDR2 reads FQDESV (reference sequence).

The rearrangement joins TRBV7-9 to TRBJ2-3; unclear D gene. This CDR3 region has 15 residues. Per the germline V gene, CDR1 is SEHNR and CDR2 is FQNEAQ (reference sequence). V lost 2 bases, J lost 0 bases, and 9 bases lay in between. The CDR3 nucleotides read TGTGCCAGCAGCTTATTTTTCAGGAGCACAGATACGCAGTATTTT. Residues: CASSLFFRSTDTQYF. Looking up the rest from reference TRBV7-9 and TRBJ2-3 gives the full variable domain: DTGVSQNPRHKITKRGQNVTFRCDPISEHNRLYWYRQTLGQGPEFLTYFQNEAQLEKSRLLSDRFSAERPKGSFSTLEIQRTEQGDSAMYLCASSLFFRSTDTQYFGPGTRLTVL.

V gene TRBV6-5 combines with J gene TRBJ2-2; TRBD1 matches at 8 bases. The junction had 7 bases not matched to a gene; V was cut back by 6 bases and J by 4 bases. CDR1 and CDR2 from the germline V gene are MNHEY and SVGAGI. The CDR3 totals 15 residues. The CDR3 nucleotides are TGTGCCAGCAGAAAAGGACAGGGTGTCACCGGGGAGCTGTTTTTT. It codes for CASRKGQGVTGELFF.

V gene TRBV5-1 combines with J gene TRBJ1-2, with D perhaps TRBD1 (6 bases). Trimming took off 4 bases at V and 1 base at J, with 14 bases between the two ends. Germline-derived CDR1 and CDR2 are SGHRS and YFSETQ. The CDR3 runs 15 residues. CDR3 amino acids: CASSGGQGFNYGYTF. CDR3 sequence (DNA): TGCGCCAGCAGCGGGGGGCAGGGGTTTAACTATGGCTACACCTTC.

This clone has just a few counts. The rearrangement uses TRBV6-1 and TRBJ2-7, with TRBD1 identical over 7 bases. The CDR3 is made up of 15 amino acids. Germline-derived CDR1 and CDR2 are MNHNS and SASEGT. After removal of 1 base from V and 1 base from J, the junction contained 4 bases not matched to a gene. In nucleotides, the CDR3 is TGTGCCAGCAGTGAAGTCCGGGACAGTTCCTACGAGCAGTACTTC. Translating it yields CASSEVRDSSYEQYF.